These T cell receptor beta chains were read from a single sample in a study of cytomegalovirus exposure and HLA in healthy donors. The repertoire was sequenced with immunoSEQ multiplex PCR; TCRdb's copy has only in-frame clones and lacks some. There are 180,000 or so clones in the sample, with around 0.74% held by the top ten. The sequenced sample consisted of PBMCs. These receptors came from a boy younger than 18 in good health and CMV-seronegative. Both conserved end residues are part of each CDR3. The D gene is left open where the match is weak.

TRBV30,TRBJ1-5,TRBD1,CAWSVNRGVNSNQPQHF,TGTGCCTGGAGTGTAAACAGGGGGGTTAATAGCAATCAGCCCCAGCATTTT
TRBV5-4,TRBJ1-2,TRBD1,CASSKGTGSDGYTF,TGTGCCAGCAGCAAGGGGACAGGGTCAGATGGCTACACCTTC
TRBV23-1,TRBJ2-2,TRBD1,CASSQLLHRGAGELFF,TGCGCCAGCAGTCAACTCTTACACAGGGGTGCCGGGGAGCTGTTTTTT
TRBV5-1,TRBJ2-7,.,CASSLLPLGTYEQYF,TGCGCCAGCAGCCTACTACCGTTGGGTACCTACGAGCAGTACTTC
TRBV19,TRBJ1-2,TRBD1,CASRGTGVSGYTF,TGTGCCAGTAGAGGGACAGGGGTTTCTGGCTACACCTTC
TRBV28,TRBJ2-2,TRBD1,CASRGQGGTGELFF,TGTGCCAGCCGGGGACAGGGAGGCACCGGGGAGCTGTTTTTT
TRBV2,TRBJ2-2,TRBD2,CASRDLAGGELFF,TGTGCCAGCAGAGACCTAGCGGGGGGGGAGCTGTTTTTT
TRBV7-9,TRBJ1-2,.,CASSSGESGGGFNGYTF,TGTGCCAGCAGTAGTGGGGAGAGCGGAGGTGGTTTCAATGGCTACACCTTC
TRBV19,TRBJ1-5,.,CASSMFFAAGQPQHF,TGTGCCAGTAGTATGTTTTTTGCGGCGGGTCAGCCCCAGCATTTT
TRBV4-2,TRBJ2-5,.,CASSQTGFAYQETQYF,TGTGCCAGCAGCCAAACGGGGTTCGCATACCAAGAGACCCAGTACTTC
TRBV7-6,TRBJ2-5,TRBD2,CASSPSPSGGQKYF,TGTGCCAGCAGCCCTAGTCCTAGCGGGGGACAGAAGTACTTC
TRBV19,TRBJ1-5,.,CASSIVNNQPQHF,TGTGCCAGTAGTATAGTTAACAATCAGCCCCAGCATTTT
TRBV7-4,TRBJ2-7,TRBD1,CASSYSATGVRSEQYF,TGTGCCAGCAGCTACAGCGCGACAGGGGTACGGAGCGAGCAGTACTTC
TRBV27,TRBJ1-4,.,CASSPRRGGQGNEKLFF,TGTGCCAGCAGTCCGCGAAGGGGGGGGCAGGGGAATGAAAAACTGTTTTTT
TRBV19,TRBJ2-1,TRBD2,CASSSTGGGSNEQFF,TGTGCCAGTAGTTCGACTGGCGGGGGTTCCAATGAGCAGTTCTTC
TRBV5-1,TRBJ1-3,.,CASSPQSVLGGTIYF,TGCGCCAGCAGCCCCCAGTCCGTGCTCGGGGGCACCATATATTTT
TRBV6-1,TRBJ2-4,TRBD1,CASSESSGTGTLAKNIQYF,TGTGCCAGCAGTGAATCCTCCGGGACAGGGACGCTAGCCAAAAACATTCAGTACTTC
TRBV4-1,TRBJ2-7,.,CASSQEGRASPELRQYF,TGCGCCAGCAGTCAAGAAGGGCGGGCCTCGCCGGAATTGCGGCAGTACTTC
TRBV7-9,TRBJ2-7,TRBD1,CASSLRVGQGALGSYEQYF,TGTGCCAGCAGCTTAAGAGTGGGACAGGGGGCTTTAGGGTCCTACGAGCAGTACTTC
TRBV5-1,TRBJ2-7,TRBD2,CASSFSGGEQYF,TGCGCCAGCAGCTTTTCGGGGGGCGAGCAGTACTTC
TRBV5-6,TRBJ1-1,TRBD1,CASSPPPKTGVGAEAFF,TGTGCCAGCAGCCCTCCGCCCAAAACAGGGGTGGGGGCTGAAGCTTTCTTT
TRBV7-9,TRBJ1-5,TRBD1,CASSLGQRESQPQHF,TGTGCCAGCAGCTTGGGACAGCGAGAGAGTCAGCCCCAGCATTTT
TRBV6-1,TRBJ1-2,TRBD1,CASKTGANYGYTF,TGTGCCAGCAAGACAGGGGCTAACTATGGCTACACCTTC
TRBV11-2,TRBJ1-1,.,CASSAAPARGEAFF,TGTGCCAGCAGCGCCGCTCCGGCCCGGGGGGAAGCTTTCTTT
TRBV10-3,TRBJ1-5,.,CAIAEGAYSNQPQHF,TGTGCCATCGCTGAAGGGGCATATAGCAATCAGCCCCAGCATTTT
TRBV4-2,TRBJ2-3,TRBD2,CASSQSGLAKSTDTQYF,TGTGCCAGCAGCCAATCGGGACTAGCGAAGAGCACAGATACGCAGTATTTT
TRBV5-6,TRBJ1-5,.,CASCFYRGNQPQHF,TGTGCCAGCTGCTTCTATCGCGGAAATCAGCCCCAGCATTTT
TRBV7-8,TRBJ2-7,.,CASSFVPGPSFEQYF,TGTGCCAGCAGCTTTGTCCCAGGGCCCTCTTTCGAGCAGTACTTC
TRBV7-2,TRBJ1-3,.,CASSLGVDTGNTIYF,TGTGCCAGCAGCTTAGGGGTAGACACTGGAAACACCATATATTTT
TRBV6-1,TRBJ2-1,TRBD2,CASSEPPGGYLYNEQFF,TGTGCCAGCAGTGAACCCCCGGGGGGGTATTTATACAATGAGCAGTTCTTC
TRBV5-1,TRBJ2-7,.,CASEPGRRSYEQYF,TGCGCCAGCGAGCCAGGCCGCCGGTCCTACGAGCAGTACTTC
TRBV11-1,TRBJ1-2,TRBD1,CASSPPRTGFGYTF,TGTGCCAGCAGCCCACCACGGACAGGGTTTGGCTACACCTTC
TRBV25-1,TRBJ1-6,.,CASSTLGLGPLHF,TGTGCCAGCAGTACCCTAGGATTAGGACCCCTCCACTTT
TRBV28,TRBJ1-5,.,CASSFNEPPQHF,TGTGCCAGCAGTTTTAACGAGCCGCCCCAGCATTTT
TRBV28,TRBJ2-7,.,CASTYGGVGPYEQYF,TGTGCCAGCACCTACGGCGGGGTCGGTCCTTACGAGCAGTACTTC
TRBV28,TRBJ1-2,TRBD1,CASTPGGYYGYTF,TGTGCCAGCACCCCAGGGGGATACTATGGCTACACCTTC
TRBV2,TRBJ1-2,.,CASSGSGVGYGYTF,TGTGCCAGCAGTGGGTCAGGGGTGGGATATGGCTACACCTTC
TRBV7-9,TRBJ2-2,TRBD1,CASTPGTGVTGELFF,TGTGCCAGCACCCCCGGGACAGGGGTGACCGGGGAGCTGTTTTTT
TRBV6-1,TRBJ1-5,TRBD1,CASSDRGLGNQPQHF,TGTGCCAGCAGCGACAGGGGGCTAGGCAATCAGCCCCAGCATTTT
TRBV15,TRBJ1-6,.,CATSRELRTPNSPLHF,TGTGCCACCAGCAGAGAGTTGAGGACTCCGAATTCACCCCTCCACTTT
TRBV5-4,TRBJ2-2,.,CASSLGGAPNTGELFF,TGTGCCAGCAGCCTAGGAGGAGCACCTAACACCGGGGAGCTGTTTTTT
TRBV18,TRBJ2-2,.,CASSPDYTTGELFF,TGTGCCAGCTCACCGGACTACACCACCGGGGAGCTGTTTTTT
TRBV20-1,TRBJ2-5,.,CSARQQETQYF,TGCAGTGCTAGACAGCAAGAGACCCAGTACTTC
TRBV7-9,TRBJ2-6,.,CASSPPSGANVLTF,TGTGCCAGCAGCCCTCCGTCTGGGGCCAACGTCCTGACTTTC
TRBV7-7,TRBJ2-1,TRBD1,CASSSGTGAYNEQFF,TGTGCTAGCAGCTCCGGGACAGGGGCCTACAATGAGCAGTTCTTC
TRBV30,TRBJ2-1,TRBD2,CAWRKAGVSRNEQFF,TGTGCCTGGAGGAAAGCGGGGGTGTCCCGCAATGAGCAGTTCTTC
TRBV7-2,TRBJ2-7,TRBD2,CASSLRMGGDEQYF,TGTGCCAGCAGCTTGAGGATGGGGGGGGACGAGCAGTACTTC
TRBV4-3,TRBJ2-7,TRBD2,CASSRQLAATYEQYF,TGCGCCAGCAGCCGACAACTAGCGGCCACCTACGAGCAGTACTTC
TRBV30,TRBJ2-3,TRBD2,CARASGGLTGTQYF,TGTGCCCGGGCTAGCGGGGGGTTAACAGGTACGCAGTATTTT
TRBV5-6,TRBJ2-5,TRBD2,CASTVAGGRETQYF,TGTGCCAGCACGGTAGCGGGGGGGCGAGAGACCCAGTACTTC
TRBV7-2,TRBJ2-7,.,CASRSQGDSQNEQYF,TGTGCCAGCAGGTCCCAAGGGGATTCCCAGAACGAGCAGTACTTC
TRBV7-6,TRBJ2-5,.,CASSHTTAGHQETQYF,TGTGCCAGCAGCCACACTACGGCAGGGCACCAAGAGACCCAGTACTTC
TRBV5-1,TRBJ1-4,.,CASSFDSLDEKLFF,TGCGCCAGCAGCTTTGACAGCTTGGATGAAAAACTGTTTTTT
TRBV2,TRBJ2-5,.,CASSGPRGVGETQYF,TGTGCCAGCAGTGGGCCCAGGGGAGTAGGGGAGACCCAGTACTTC
TRBV10-3,TRBJ1-1,.,CAIKSGITEAFF,TGTGCCATCAAATCCGGGATCACTGAAGCTTTCTTT
TRBV6-5,TRBJ2-7,TRBD2,CASSPLAGSYEQYF,TGTGCCAGCAGTCCCCTAGCGGGCTCCTACGAGCAGTACTTC
TRBV6-5,TRBJ2-3,.,CASSRIGGTDTQYF,TGTGCCAGCAGCCGAATCGGGGGCACAGATACGCAGTATTTT
TRBV4-1,TRBJ1-4,.,CASSQDTRGTNEKLFF,TGCGCCAGCAGCCAAGATACCAGGGGAACTAATGAAAAACTGTTTTTT